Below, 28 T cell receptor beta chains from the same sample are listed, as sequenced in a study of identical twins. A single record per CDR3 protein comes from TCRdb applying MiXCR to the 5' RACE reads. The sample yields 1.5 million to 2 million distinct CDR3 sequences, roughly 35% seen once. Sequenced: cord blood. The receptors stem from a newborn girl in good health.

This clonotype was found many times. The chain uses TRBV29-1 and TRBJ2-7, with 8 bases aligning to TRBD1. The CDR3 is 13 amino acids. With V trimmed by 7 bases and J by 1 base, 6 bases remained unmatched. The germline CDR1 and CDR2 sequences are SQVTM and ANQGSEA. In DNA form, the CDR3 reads TGCAGCGCCACGCGGGACAGGTCCTACGAGCAGTACTTC. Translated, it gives CSATRDRSYEQYF.

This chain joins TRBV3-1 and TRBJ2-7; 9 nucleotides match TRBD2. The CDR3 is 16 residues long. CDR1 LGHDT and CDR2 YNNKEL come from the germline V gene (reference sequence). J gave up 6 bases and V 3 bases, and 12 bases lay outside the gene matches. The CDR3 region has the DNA TGTGCCAGCAGCCAGAGGGGGACTAGCTCGAATCTCGAGCAGTACTTC. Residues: CASSQRGTSSNLEQYF.

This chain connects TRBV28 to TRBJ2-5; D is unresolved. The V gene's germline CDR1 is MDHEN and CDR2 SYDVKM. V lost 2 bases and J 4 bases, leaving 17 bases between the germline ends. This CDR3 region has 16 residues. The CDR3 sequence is CASSLLQIQKRETQYF. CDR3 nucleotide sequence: TGTGCCAGCAGTTTACTCCAGATTCAAAAAAGAGAGACCCAGTACTTC.

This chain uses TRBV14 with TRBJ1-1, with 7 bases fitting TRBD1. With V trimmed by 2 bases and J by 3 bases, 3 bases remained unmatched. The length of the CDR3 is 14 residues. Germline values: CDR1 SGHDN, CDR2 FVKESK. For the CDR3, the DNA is TGTGCCAGCAGCCAAATCACAGGGGACACTGAAGCTTTCTTT. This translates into CASSQITGDTEAFF.

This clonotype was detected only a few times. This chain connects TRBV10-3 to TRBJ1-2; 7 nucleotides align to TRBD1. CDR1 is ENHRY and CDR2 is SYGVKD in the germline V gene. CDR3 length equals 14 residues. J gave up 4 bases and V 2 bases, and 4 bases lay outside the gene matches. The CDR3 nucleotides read TGTGCCATCAGTGAGAGGGACAGCATCTATGGCTACACCTTC. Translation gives CAISERDSIYGYTF.

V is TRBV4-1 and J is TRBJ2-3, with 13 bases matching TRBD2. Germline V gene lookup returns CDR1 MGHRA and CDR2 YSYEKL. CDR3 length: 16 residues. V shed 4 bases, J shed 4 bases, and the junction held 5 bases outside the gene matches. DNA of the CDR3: TGCGCCAGCAGCCGAGGGACTAGCGGGGTGGCAGATACGCAGTATTTT. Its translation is CASSRGTSGVADTQYF.

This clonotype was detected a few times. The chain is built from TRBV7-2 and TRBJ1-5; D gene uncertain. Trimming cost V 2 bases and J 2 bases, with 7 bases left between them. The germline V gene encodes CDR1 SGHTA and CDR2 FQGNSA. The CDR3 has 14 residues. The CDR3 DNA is TGTGCCAGCAGCTTACAGGTTGGCAATCAGCCCCAGCATTTT. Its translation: CASSLQVGNQPQHF.

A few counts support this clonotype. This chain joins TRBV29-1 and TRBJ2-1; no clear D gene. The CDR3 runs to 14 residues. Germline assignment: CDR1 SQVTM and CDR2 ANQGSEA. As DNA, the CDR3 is TGCAGTAGCACCCTAGTGAATCCATCCAATGAGCAGTTCTTC. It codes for CSSTLVNPSNEQFF.

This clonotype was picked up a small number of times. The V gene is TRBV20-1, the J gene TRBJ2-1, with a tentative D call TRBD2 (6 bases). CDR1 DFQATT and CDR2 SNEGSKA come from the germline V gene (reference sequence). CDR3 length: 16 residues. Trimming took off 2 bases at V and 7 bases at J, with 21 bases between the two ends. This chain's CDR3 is CSARRHGIRGRNEQFF. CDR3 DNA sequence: TGCAGTGCTAGACGACATGGTATCCGGGGGAGGAATGAGCAGTTCTTC.

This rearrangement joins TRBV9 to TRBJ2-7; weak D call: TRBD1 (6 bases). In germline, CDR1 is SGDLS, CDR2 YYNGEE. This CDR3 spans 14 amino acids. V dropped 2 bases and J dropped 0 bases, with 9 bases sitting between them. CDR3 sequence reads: CASSVGGFSYEQYF. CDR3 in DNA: TGTGCCAGCAGCGTTGGGGGCTTCTCCTACGAGCAGTACTTC.

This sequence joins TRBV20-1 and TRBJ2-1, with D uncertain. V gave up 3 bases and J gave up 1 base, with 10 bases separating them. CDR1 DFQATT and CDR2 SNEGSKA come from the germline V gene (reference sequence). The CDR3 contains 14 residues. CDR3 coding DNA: TGCAGTGCTAGCCCGCTGGTATCCTACAATGAGCAGTTCTTC. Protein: CSASPLVSYNEQFF.

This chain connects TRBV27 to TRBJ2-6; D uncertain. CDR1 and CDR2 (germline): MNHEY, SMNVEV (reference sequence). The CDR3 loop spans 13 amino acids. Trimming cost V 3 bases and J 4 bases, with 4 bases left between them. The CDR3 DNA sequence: TGTGCCAGCAGTTTCTTCGGGGCCAACGTCCTGACTTTC. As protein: CASSFFGANVLTF.

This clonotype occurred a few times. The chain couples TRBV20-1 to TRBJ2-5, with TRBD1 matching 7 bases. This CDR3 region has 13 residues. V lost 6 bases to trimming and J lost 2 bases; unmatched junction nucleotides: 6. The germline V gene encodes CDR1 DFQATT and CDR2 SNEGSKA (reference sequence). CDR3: CSAYRGRQETQYF. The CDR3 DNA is TGCAGTGCATACAGGGGAAGACAAGAGACCCAGTACTTC.

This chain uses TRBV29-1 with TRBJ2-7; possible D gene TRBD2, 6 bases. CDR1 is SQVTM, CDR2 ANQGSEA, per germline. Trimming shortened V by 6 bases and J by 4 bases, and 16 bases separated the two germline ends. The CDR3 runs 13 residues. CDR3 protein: CSVGGSLGYEQYF. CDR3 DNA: TGCAGCGTCGGGGGTTCCCTCGGGTACGAGCAGTACTTC.

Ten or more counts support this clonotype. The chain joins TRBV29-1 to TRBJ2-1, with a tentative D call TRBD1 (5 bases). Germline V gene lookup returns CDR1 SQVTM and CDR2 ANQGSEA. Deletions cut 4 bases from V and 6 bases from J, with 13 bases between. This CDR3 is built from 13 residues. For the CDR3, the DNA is TGCAGCGTTGTTTCGTATAGGGGCAATGAGCAGTTCTTC. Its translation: CSVVSYRGNEQFF.

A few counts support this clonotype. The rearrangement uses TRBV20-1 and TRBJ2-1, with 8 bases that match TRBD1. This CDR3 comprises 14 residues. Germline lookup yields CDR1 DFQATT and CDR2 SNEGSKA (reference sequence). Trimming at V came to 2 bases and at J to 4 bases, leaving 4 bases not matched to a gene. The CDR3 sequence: CSARRTGFYNEQFF. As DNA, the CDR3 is TGCAGTGCTAGACGGACAGGGTTTTACAATGAGCAGTTCTTC.

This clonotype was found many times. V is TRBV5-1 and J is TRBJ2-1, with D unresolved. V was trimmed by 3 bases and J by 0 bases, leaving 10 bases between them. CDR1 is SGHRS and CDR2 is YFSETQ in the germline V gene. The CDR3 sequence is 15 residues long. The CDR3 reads CASSSARSSYNEQFF. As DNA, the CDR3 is TGCGCCAGCAGCTCGGCCAGAAGCTCCTACAATGAGCAGTTCTTC.

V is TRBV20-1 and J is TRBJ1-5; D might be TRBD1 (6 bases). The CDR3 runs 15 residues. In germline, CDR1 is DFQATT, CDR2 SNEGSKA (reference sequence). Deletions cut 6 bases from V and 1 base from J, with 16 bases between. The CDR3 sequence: CSATWGAVSNQPQHF. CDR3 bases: TGCAGTGCGACTTGGGGGGCAGTGAGCAATCAGCCCCAGCATTTT.

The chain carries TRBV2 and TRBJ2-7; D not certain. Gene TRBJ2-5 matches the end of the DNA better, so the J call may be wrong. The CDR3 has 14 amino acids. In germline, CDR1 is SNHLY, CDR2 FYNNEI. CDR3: CASSDSSLIGTQYF. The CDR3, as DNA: TGTGCCAGCAGTGATTCCTCACTCATAGGGACCCAGTACTTC.

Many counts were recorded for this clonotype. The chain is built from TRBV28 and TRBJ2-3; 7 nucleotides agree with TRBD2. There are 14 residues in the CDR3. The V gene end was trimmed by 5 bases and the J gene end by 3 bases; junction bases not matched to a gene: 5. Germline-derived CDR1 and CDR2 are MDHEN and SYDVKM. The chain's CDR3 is CASSAGRRTDTQYF. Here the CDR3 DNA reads TGTGCCAGCAGTGCCGGGAGGAGGACAGATACGCAGTATTTT.

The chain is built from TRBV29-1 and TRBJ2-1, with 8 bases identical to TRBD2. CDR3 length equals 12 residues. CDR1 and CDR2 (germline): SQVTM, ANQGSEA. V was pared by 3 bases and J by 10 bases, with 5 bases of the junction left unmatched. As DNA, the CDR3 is TGCAGCGTTGACGCAGGGACTAGGGAGCAGTTCTTC. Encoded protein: CSVDAGTREQFF.

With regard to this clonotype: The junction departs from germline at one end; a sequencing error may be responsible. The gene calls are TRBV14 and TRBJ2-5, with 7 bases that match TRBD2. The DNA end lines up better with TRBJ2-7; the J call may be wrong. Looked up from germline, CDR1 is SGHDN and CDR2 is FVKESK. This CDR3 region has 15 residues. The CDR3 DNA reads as TGTGCCGGCAGCCCCCTGGCTAGCGGTCCCTACGAGCAGTACTTC. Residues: CAGSPLASGPYEQYF.

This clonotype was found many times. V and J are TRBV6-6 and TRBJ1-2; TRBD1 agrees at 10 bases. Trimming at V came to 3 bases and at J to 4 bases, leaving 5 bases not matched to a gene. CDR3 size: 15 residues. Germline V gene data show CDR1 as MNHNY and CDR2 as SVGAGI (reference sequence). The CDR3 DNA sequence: TGTGCCAGCAGTTATTCTGGACAGGGGGGCTATGGCTACACCTTC. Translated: CASSYSGQGGYGYTF.

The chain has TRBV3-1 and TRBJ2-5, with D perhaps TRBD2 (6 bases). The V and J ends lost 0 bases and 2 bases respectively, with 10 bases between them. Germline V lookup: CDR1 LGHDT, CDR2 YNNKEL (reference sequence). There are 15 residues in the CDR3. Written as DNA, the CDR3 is TGTGCCAGCAGCCAAGATTCGAGCGGGCAAGAGACCCAGTACTTC. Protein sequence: CASSQDSSGQETQYF.

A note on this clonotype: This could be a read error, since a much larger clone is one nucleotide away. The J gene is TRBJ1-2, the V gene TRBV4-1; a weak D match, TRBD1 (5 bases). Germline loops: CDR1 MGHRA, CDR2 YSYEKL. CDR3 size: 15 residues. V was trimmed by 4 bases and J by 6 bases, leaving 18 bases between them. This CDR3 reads CASSPWQGSGHGYTF. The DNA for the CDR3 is TGCGCCAGCAGCCCCTGGCAGGGTTCGGGGCATGGCTACACCTTC.

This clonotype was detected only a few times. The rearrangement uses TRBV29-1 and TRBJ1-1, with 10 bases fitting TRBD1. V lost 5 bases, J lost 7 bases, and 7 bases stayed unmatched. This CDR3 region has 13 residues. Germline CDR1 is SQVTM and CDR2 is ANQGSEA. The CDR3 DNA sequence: TGCAGCGTTTCCATCAGGGACAGGGGTGAAGCTTTCTTT. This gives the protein CSVSIRDRGEAFF.

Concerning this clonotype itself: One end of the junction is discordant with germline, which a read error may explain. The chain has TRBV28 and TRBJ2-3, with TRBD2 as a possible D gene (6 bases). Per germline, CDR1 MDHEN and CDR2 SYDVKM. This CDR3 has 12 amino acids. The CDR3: CASSFEGTSNHF. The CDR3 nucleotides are TGTGCCAGCAGTTTTGAGGGAACTAGCAACCATTTT.

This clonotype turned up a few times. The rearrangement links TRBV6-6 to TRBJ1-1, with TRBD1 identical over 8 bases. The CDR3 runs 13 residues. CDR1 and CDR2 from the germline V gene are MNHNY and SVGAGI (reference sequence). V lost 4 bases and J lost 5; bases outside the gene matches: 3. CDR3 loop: CASSWQGATEAFF. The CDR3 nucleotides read TGTGCCAGCAGTTGGCAGGGGGCGACTGAAGCTTTCTTT.